A single sample gave rise to the 14 T cell receptor beta chains below, sequenced in a study of monozygotic twins with inflammatory bowel disease. TCRdb re-called the 5' RACE reads; one entry per CDR3 protein, DNA not given. Here the sample table reports about 140,000 distinct CDR3 sequences. Sequenced sample: blood. These receptors were taken from a human donor with ulcerative colitis or Crohn's disease, or a healthy co-twin of an affected twin (not recorded which).

The rearrangement joins TRBV3-1 to TRBJ2-7. Germline assignment: CDR1 LGHDT and CDR2 YNNKEL (reference sequence). The CDR3 is 16 amino acids. CDR3: CASSQDLERGSYEQYF.

The CDR3: CASSQGRRGEKLFF. J is TRBJ1-4 and V is TRBV14. From germline, CDR1 is SGHDN and CDR2 FVKESK. The CDR3 loop spans 14 amino acids.

This rearrangement joins TRBV20-1 to TRBJ1-1; TCRdb indicates TRBD1, and absent DNA this call remains unverified. The germline V gene has CDR1 DFQATT and CDR2 SNEGSKA (reference sequence). This CDR3 has 15 amino acids. The chain's CDR3 is CSARGIQGLETEAFF.

The chain uses TRBV25-1 and TRBJ2-7; TCRdb outputs TRBD2, but without DNA this stays unchecked. This CDR3 contains 15 residues. CDR1 and CDR2 (germline): MGHDK, SYGVNS. The CDR3 spells CASSEFTGGPYEQYF.

The V call is TRBV29-1, the J call TRBJ2-7; the D gene TCRdb calls, TRBD2, cannot be checked with no DNA. The CDR3 has 13 residues. Germline V gene sequence: CDR1 SQVTM, CDR2 ANQGSEA. CDR3 sequence: CSVGEGVAYEQYF.

This chain joins TRBV20-1 and TRBJ1-2; TCRdb calls TRBD1, which cannot be checked without DNA. Germline assignment: CDR1 DFQATT and CDR2 SNEGSKA (reference sequence). This CDR3 comprises 13 residues. The CDR3: CSAPQMGAYGYTF.

The CDR3 is CASSSDRGSNQPQHF. V is TRBV6-2 or TRBV6-3 and J is TRBJ1-5; TCRdb names TRBD1, which stays unverified in the absence of DNA. The CDR3 length is 15 residues. Per germline, CDR1 MNHEY and CDR2 SVGEGT.

The J gene is TRBJ2-3, the V gene TRBV5-1. The CDR3 is made up of 15 amino acids. CDR1 is SGHRS, CDR2 YFSETQ, per germline. The CDR3 sequence is CASSFDGLDADTQYF.

The CDR3 sequence: CSATLAGPGELFF. This chain uses TRBV29-1 with TRBJ2-2; no DNA is available, so the TRBD2 call from TCRdb remains unchecked. The length of the CDR3 is 13 residues. CDR1 is SQVTM and CDR2 is ANQGSEA in the germline V gene.

The rearrangement uses TRBV5-1 and TRBJ2-1; checking the TCRdb D call of TRBD2 is not possible without DNA. This CDR3 spans 17 amino acids. Germline-derived CDR1 and CDR2 are SGHRS and YFSETQ. CDR3 in amino acids: CASSLSWGLAPYNEQFF.

The chain recombines TRBV6-2 or TRBV6-3 with TRBJ2-1; absent DNA, TCRdb's TRBD2 call cannot be checked. The CDR3 covers 13 residues. The germline V gene encodes CDR1 MNHEY and CDR2 SVGEGT. The CDR3 loop is CASSWGTYNEQFF.

The V call is TRBV30, the J call TRBJ2-7; TCRdb names TRBD1, which stays unverified in the absence of DNA. The length of the CDR3 is 14 residues. Germline loops: CDR1 GTSNPN, CDR2 SVGIG (reference sequence). This CDR3 is CAWSEDSEAYEQYF.

The gene calls are TRBV7-2 and TRBJ2-7. The length of the CDR3 is 16 residues. Germline loops: CDR1 SGHTA, CDR2 FQGNSA. The CDR3 region is CASSLPNLHTNYEQYF.

The V gene is TRBV5-1, the J gene TRBJ2-1; the TRBD2 assignment by TCRdb is unverifiable without DNA. Germline V lookup: CDR1 SGHRS, CDR2 YFSETQ. This CDR3 has 14 residues. CDR3 in amino acids: CASSFAVAGVEQFF.